Listed below are T cell receptor beta chains from one sample, sequenced in a study of CDR3 diversity in severe acne. TCRdb fed the PCR reads into MiXCR, producing one record per CDR3 protein. The table records around 85,000 distinct CDR3 sequences, around 50% of them present only once. The specimen was blood. These receptor sequences come from a male donor with severe acne vulgaris. Both conserved end residues are part of each CDR3. The D gene is left open where the match is weak. The size field is filled for only some rows; it gives once, few, many or a size class.

J gene: TRBJ1-2; clone size: NA; V gene: TRBV7-6; D gene: NA; CDR3 protein: CASSRGAGGDYGYTF; CDR3 DNA: TGTGCCAGCAGCCGAGGGGCGGGGGGCGACTATGGCTACACCTTC
J gene: TRBJ2-7; clone size: NA; V gene: TRBV20-1; D gene: NA; CDR3 protein: CSASSTESYEQYF; CDR3 DNA: TGCAGTGCTAGTAGTACTGAGTCCTACGAGCAGTACTTC
J gene: TRBJ2-6; clone size: medium-sized; V gene: TRBV24-1; D gene: NA; CDR3 protein: CATSDPRVDTSEEANVLTF; CDR3 DNA: TGTGCCACCAGTGACCCCAGGGTGGATACCTCAGAGGAGGCCAACGTCCTGACTTTC
J gene: TRBJ1-5; clone size: NA; V gene: TRBV12-3/TRBV12-4; D gene: NA; CDR3 protein: CASSLGGYSNQPQHF; CDR3 DNA: TGTGCCAGCTCCTTAGGCGGGTATAGCAATCAGCCCCAGCATTTT
J gene: TRBJ2-5; clone size: NA; V gene: TRBV24-1; D gene: NA; CDR3 protein: CATSVGRSGTQYF; CDR3 DNA: TGTGCCACCAGTGTGGGGCGGTCGGGGACCCAGTACTTC
J gene: TRBJ2-3; clone size: NA; V gene: TRBV24-1; D gene: TRBD2; CDR3 protein: CATSEMGLAATDTQYF; CDR3 DNA: TGTGCCACCAGTGAAATGGGACTAGCGGCCACAGATACGCAGTATTTT
J gene: TRBJ2-7; clone size: NA; V gene: TRBV11-2; D gene: NA; CDR3 protein: CASSSGRDSYEQYF; CDR3 DNA: TGTGCCAGCAGCTCGGGCAGAGACTCCTACGAGCAGTACTTC
J gene: TRBJ2-2; clone size: NA; V gene: TRBV4-1; D gene: NA; CDR3 protein: CASSQDAQPNTGELFF; CDR3 DNA: TGCGCCAGCAGCCAAGATGCACAGCCGAACACCGGGGAGCTGTTTTTT
J gene: TRBJ1-2; clone size: NA; V gene: TRBV3-1; D gene: NA; CDR3 protein: CASRYSPGAARNYGYTF; CDR3 DNA: TGTGCCAGCAGATACTCTCCAGGGGCGGCCCGTAACTATGGCTACACCTTC
J gene: TRBJ1-5; clone size: many; V gene: TRBV7-9; D gene: NA; CDR3 protein: CASTRDTNQPQHF; CDR3 DNA: TGTGCCAGCACACGGGACACAAATCAGCCCCAGCATTTT
J gene: TRBJ2-2; clone size: few; V gene: TRBV9; D gene: NA; CDR3 protein: CASSETGRLPGELFF; CDR3 DNA: TGTGCCAGCAGTGAAACGGGTAGACTCCCCGGGGAGCTGTTTTTT
J gene: TRBJ2-2; clone size: once; V gene: TRBV2; D gene: TRBD1; CDR3 protein: CASSFIGQGNTGELFF; CDR3 DNA: TGTGCCAGCAGCTTTATAGGACAGGGAAACACCGGGGAGCTGTTTTTT
J gene: TRBJ2-7; clone size: few; V gene: TRBV2; D gene: NA; CDR3 protein: CASSEGAGEQYF; CDR3 DNA: TGTGCCAGCAGTGAAGGGGCCGGCGAGCAGTACTTC
J gene: TRBJ2-7; clone size: NA; V gene: TRBV20-1; D gene: NA; CDR3 protein: CSQAGGAYEQHF; CDR3 DNA: TGCAGTCAGGCCGGCGGAGCCTACGAGCAGCACTTC
J gene: TRBJ2-3; clone size: NA; V gene: TRBV11-2; D gene: TRBD2; CDR3 protein: CASSLFPSGTSTDTQYF; CDR3 DNA: TGTGCCAGCAGCTTGTTTCCTAGCGGGACTAGCACAGATACGCAGTATTTT
J gene: TRBJ2-3; clone size: NA; V gene: TRBV15; D gene: TRBD2; CDR3 protein: CATGSGTSGDTQYF; CDR3 DNA: TGTGCCACCGGCTCCGGGACTAGCGGAGATACGCAGTATTTT
J gene: TRBJ2-7; clone size: many; V gene: TRBV4-1; D gene: NA; CDR3 protein: CASSQTPLGSYEQYF; CDR3 DNA: TGCGCCAGCAGCCAAACTCCCTTAGGGTCCTACGAGCAGTACTTC
J gene: TRBJ1-2; clone size: NA; V gene: TRBV6-5; D gene: TRBD1; CDR3 protein: CASSYQTGDNYGYTF; CDR3 DNA: TGTGCCAGCAGTTACCAGACAGGGGATAACTATGGCTACACCTTC
J gene: TRBJ2-5; clone size: many; V gene: TRBV10-1; D gene: TRBD2; CDR3 protein: CASSSGTSGTQETQYF; CDR3 DNA: TGCGCCAGCAGTTCCGGGACTAGCGGGACCCAAGAGACCCAGTACTTC
J gene: TRBJ2-2; clone size: NA; V gene: TRBV20-1; D gene: TRBD2; CDR3 protein: CSARGLAGEDTGELFF; CDR3 DNA: TGCAGTGCTCGCGGACTAGCGGGAGAGGACACCGGGGAGCTGTTTTTT
J gene: TRBJ2-7; clone size: few; V gene: TRBV6-1; D gene: TRBD2; CDR3 protein: CASSEPTSGPYEQYF; CDR3 DNA: TGTGCCAGCAGTGAGCCGACTAGCGGACCCTACGAGCAGTACTTC
J gene: TRBJ2-7; clone size: NA; V gene: TRBV6-5; D gene: NA; CDR3 protein: CASSYLSTTVAYEQYF; CDR3 DNA: TGTGCCAGCAGTTACCTGAGCACTACCGTTGCCTACGAGCAGTACTTC
J gene: TRBJ2-5; clone size: NA; V gene: TRBV24-1; D gene: TRBD2; CDR3 protein: CATSSIGTSGRKETQYF; CDR3 DNA: TGTGCCACCAGTTCGATCGGGACTAGCGGGAGGAAAGAGACCCAGTACTTC